Listed below are T cell receptor beta chains from one sample, sequenced in a study of graft-versus-host responses after intestinal transplantation. Sequenced by immunoSEQ multiplex PCR; TCRdb stores in-frame clones only, minus some. This table has some 77,000 clones, around 92% appearing once. Source: PBMCs, taken 98 days after intestinal transplantation. Receptor source: a human patient who received an intestinal transplant, so some T cells may come from the graft donor. Each CDR3 is given with its conserved first and last residue. D genes are given only for firm matches. Expanded clones get a size class; other rows say once, few or many, or leave the size out.

D gene	clone size	V gene	J gene	CDR3 protein	CDR3 DNA
NA	NA	TRBV13	TRBJ2-7	CASSLHGGEQYF	TGTGCCAGCAGCTTACATGGGGGCGAGCAGTACTTC
NA	NA	TRBV7-3	TRBJ2-2	CASSFRSRRGGDGTGELFF	TGTGCCAGCAGCTTCAGAAGCCGTAGGGGGGGCGATGGCACCGGGGAGCTGTTTTTT
NA	NA	TRBV6-5	TRBJ1-1	CASRDPPIGEAFF	TGTGCCAGCAGGGACCCACCTATTGGTGAAGCTTTCTTT
TRBD1	once	TRBV10-3	TRBJ2-1	CATSDRDQYNEQFF	TGTGCCACCTCCGACAGGGACCAATACAATGAGCAGTTCTTC
NA	NA	TRBV6-1	TRBJ2-1	CASSEALSSSYNEQFF	TGTGCCAGCAGTGAAGCCTTAAGTAGCTCCTACAATGAGCAGTTCTTC
NA	NA	TRBV5-1	TRBJ2-2	CASKPPAASNTGELFF	TGCGCCAGCAAACCCCCGGCGGCCTCGAACACCGGGGAGCTGTTTTTT
NA	NA	TRBV28	TRBJ2-2	CASSFPVDGELFF	TGTGCCAGCAGTTTTCCGGTCGACGGGGAGCTGTTTTTT
TRBD1	NA	TRBV5-1	TRBJ2-7	CASSFYTGAYEQYF	TGCGCCAGCAGCTTCTATACAGGGGCCTACGAGCAGTACTTC
NA	NA	TRBV5-6	TRBJ1-2	CASSFQLGVITF	TGTGCCAGCAGCTTCCAACTGGGGGTAATCACCTTC
NA	NA	TRBV30	TRBJ2-7	CAWAPSGVEQYF	TGTGCCTGGGCCCCCTCAGGAGTAGAGCAGTACTTC
NA	NA	TRBV19	TRBJ1-1	CASTPWQANTEAFF	TGTGCCAGTACGCCATGGCAGGCGAACACTGAAGCTTTCTTT
NA	NA	TRBV6-1	TRBJ2-1	CASSVTVVDEQFF	TGTGCCAGCAGTGTAACGGTAGTAGATGAGCAGTTCTTC
TRBD2	few	TRBV10-1	TRBJ2-7	CASSEGTSPYEQYF	TGCGCCAGCAGTGAAGGGACTAGCCCCTACGAGCAGTACTTC
NA	NA	TRBV6-1	TRBJ1-5	CASSEAGGQPQHF	TGTGCCAGCAGTGAAGCGGGGGGCCAGCCCCAGCATTTT
TRBD2	NA	TRBV19	TRBJ2-2	CASSIAPLAGVNTGELFF	TGTGCCAGTAGTATAGCCCCACTAGCGGGGGTTAACACCGGGGAGCTGTTTTTT
NA	NA	TRBV18	TRBJ1-1	CASSRGDTEAFF	TGTGCCAGCTCACGGGGAGACACTGAAGCTTTCTTT
TRBD1	NA	TRBV5-1	TRBJ2-5	CASSSGQGGLWETQYF	TGCGCCAGCAGCTCCGGACAGGGGGGATTGTGGGAGACCCAGTACTTC
NA	once	TRBV27	TRBJ2-3	CASSFKPATRSRPDTQYF	TGTGCCAGCAGTTTTAAGCCGGCGACGCGGAGTAGACCAGATACGCAGTATTTT
NA	NA	TRBV6-6	TRBJ2-7	CASRRRDEQYF	TGTGCCAGCAGACGACGGGATGAGCAGTACTTC
NA	NA	TRBV30	TRBJ2-1	CAWREDGSNEQFF	TGTGCCTGGAGAGAGGACGGAAGCAATGAGCAGTTCTTC
NA	NA	TRBV4-1	TRBJ2-1	CATSGGGEQFF	TGCGCCACCTCGGGGGGCGGTGAGCAGTTCTTC
NA	NA	TRBV28	TRBJ2-7	CASSSSGGRAVYEQYF	NA